The 21 T cell receptor beta chains below were found in one sample sequenced in a study of human T cells and chemical hapten exposure. The time point is: patch test 2, 6 weeks after DPC sensitization. The treatment denotes: therapeutic diphenylcyclopropenone sensitization with weekly scalp DPC. A single record per CDR3 protein comes from TCRdb applying MiXCR to the RACE reads. The data hold 350,000 to 400,000 distinct CDR3 sequences, with about 6.3% observed a single time. The sample here was whole blood, taken in connection with sensitization to the hapten diphenylcyclopropenone (DPC). These receptors came from a woman between 18 and 29 years old with alopecia areata. Some clones in this sample may be carry-over from other donors' samples.

The chain combines TRBV16 with TRBJ1-5, with D possibly TRBD1 on 5 matching bases. The CDR3 length is 16 residues. Germline V gene lookup returns CDR1 KGHSY and CDR2 FQNENV. V lost 0 bases, J lost 1 base, and 10 bases lay in between. The CDR3 bases are TGTGCCAGCAGCCAATCTGGGGGGACGAGCAATCAGCCCCAGCATTTT. It is translated as CASSQSGGTSNQPQHF. The full variable domain, its missing parts supplied by reference TRBV16 and TRBJ1-5, is GEEVAQTPKHLVRGEGQKAKLYCAPIKGHSYVFWYQQVLKNEFKFLISFQNENVFDETGMPKERFSAKCLPNSPCSLEIQATKLEDSAVYFCASSQSGGTSNQPQHFGDGTRLSIL.

The chain combines TRBV7-2 with TRBJ2-3; weak D call: TRBD2 (5 bases). Germline CDR1 is SGHTA and CDR2 is FQGNSA. This CDR3 spans 11 amino acids. V was trimmed by 7 bases and J by 5 bases, leaving 7 bases between them. The CDR3 bases are TGTGCCAGCATGCGGGTAGATACGCAGTATTTT. It translates to CASMRVDTQYF.

At least ten counts were recorded for this clonotype. The J gene is TRBJ2-5, the V gene TRBV5-1; D call uncertain. Trimming took 1 base from V and 2 from J, leaving 15 bases between them. This CDR3 has 16 residues. CDR1 SGHRS and CDR2 YFSETQ come from the germline V gene. This chain's CDR3 is CASSLSSSMGQETQYF. In DNA form, the CDR3 reads TGCGCCAGCAGCTTGTCCTCTAGTATGGGACAAGAGACCCAGTACTTC.

This clonotype was counted between two and nine times. V and J are TRBV24-1 and TRBJ2-2; 8 bases align to TRBD1. CDR3 length: 12 amino acids. Per the germline V gene, CDR1 is KGHDR and CDR2 is SFDVKD. With V trimmed by 12 bases and J by 6 bases, 5 bases remained unmatched. CDR3 DNA: TGTGCCGTCCACAGGGGGGCCGGGGAGCTGTTTTTT. Its protein is CAVHRGAGELFF.

This clonotype occurred a few times. The chain carries TRBV28 and TRBJ2-7; 9 positions match TRBD2. The V gene's germline CDR1 is MDHEN and CDR2 SYDVKM. V shed 6 bases, J shed 9 bases, and the junction held 12 bases outside the gene matches. The CDR3 loop spans 14 amino acids. This chain's CDR3 is CASRGPGLARVQYF. In nucleotides, the CDR3 is TGTGCCAGCAGGGGCCCGGGACTAGCTCGGGTGCAGTACTTC.

The chain has TRBV7-9 and TRBJ2-7; D is tentatively TRBD1 or TRBD2 (5 bases each). Trimming pared 3 bases from V and 7 bases from J, leaving 22 bases between. This CDR3 region has 16 residues. Germline CDR1 and CDR2: SEHNR and FQNEAQ (reference sequence). The CDR3 coding sequence is TGTGCCAGCAGCTTGGGGGACCAGGGCCAAACCAGGGAGCAGTACTTC. Amino acids: CASSLGDQGQTREQYF.

This clonotype was seen more than once but under ten times. The rearrangement links TRBV29-1 to TRBJ2-5; no clear D. The ends were cut back, 4 bases at V and 0 bases at J, with 6 bases in the middle. The CDR3 consists of 12 residues. Germline CDR1 and CDR2: SQVTM and ANQGSEA. In nucleotides, the CDR3 is TGCAGCGTTGTGGTGTACCAAGAGACCCAGTACTTC. Encoded protein: CSVVVYQETQYF.

This clonotype was recorded many times. The rearrangement joins TRBV28 to TRBJ1-1; unclear D gene. Trimming cost V 1 base and J 2 bases, with 23 bases left between them. Per germline, CDR1 MDHEN and CDR2 SYDVKM. This CDR3 has 19 residues. This CDR3 is CASSLFTQATSLQNTEAFF. CDR3 nucleotides: TGTGCCAGCAGTTTATTTACGCAGGCCACCAGTCTTCAAAACACTGAAGCTTTCTTT.

This chain links TRBV6-2 or TRBV6-3 with TRBJ2-3; D is unresolved. Looked up from germline, CDR1 is MNHEY and CDR2 is SVGEGT. Trimming took 2 bases from V and 0 from J, leaving 12 bases between them. CDR3 length equals 16 residues. As DNA, the CDR3 is TGTGCCAGCAGTTACGGTGGCGGTTCTAGCACAGATACGCAGTATTTT. Amino acid sequence: CASSYGGGSSTDTQYF.

At least ten counts were recorded for this clonotype. The V and J genes are TRBV29-1 and TRBJ1-1; 7 nucleotides align to TRBD1. The CDR3 covers 13 residues. The V gene end was trimmed by 6 bases and the J gene end by 7 bases; junction bases not matched to a gene: 11. The germline gives CDR1 SQVTM, CDR2 ANQGSEA. CDR3: CSVEGQSSDEAFF. In DNA form, the CDR3 reads TGCAGCGTCGAGGGACAGTCATCCGATGAAGCTTTCTTT.

The rearrangement links TRBV12-3 or TRBV12-4 to TRBJ1-3; D not certain. V dropped 2 bases and J dropped 0 bases, with 8 bases sitting between them. The CDR3 has 15 residues. The CDR3 DNA sequence: TGTGCCAGCAGTTTAACAGTGATCTCTGGAAACACCATATATTTT. It translates to CASSLTVISGNTIYF.

This clonotype was found many times. The V gene is TRBV12-5, the J gene TRBJ2-3; 8 nucleotides align to TRBD2. CDR1 and CDR2 from the germline V gene are LGHNT and FRNRAP. The CDR3 is 19 residues long. The V and J ends lost 7 bases and 0 bases, in that order; junction bases with no gene match: 18. The CDR3 is CASVTSTALAGPSTDTQYF. The DNA of the CDR3 is TGTGCTAGTGTTACGTCCACGGCCTTAGCGGGGCCTAGCACAGATACGCAGTATTTT. The full variable domain, rest sourced from reference TRBV12-5 and TRBJ2-3, is DARVTQTPRHKVTEMGQEVTMRCQPILGHNTVFWYRQTMMQGLELLAYFRNRAPLDDSGMPKDRFSAEMPDATLATLKIQPSEPRDSAVYFCASVTSTALAGPSTDTQYFGPGTRLTVL.

In its sample, this clonotype was seen a few times. The chain carries TRBV7-9 and TRBJ2-7; the D is unclear. V dropped 2 bases and J dropped 0 bases, with 14 bases sitting between them. CDR3 length equals 16 residues. The V gene's germline CDR1 is SEHNR and CDR2 FQNEAQ (reference sequence). In nucleotides, the CDR3 is TGTGCCAGCAGCTTACAGAGTCCACCAAGCTCCTACGAGCAGTACTTC. This translates into CASSLQSPPSSYEQYF.

This chain uses TRBV24-1 with TRBJ2-2; D assignment may be TRBD1 or TRBD2 (5 bases each). The CDR3 has 14 amino acids. Trimming took off 9 bases at V and 0 bases at J, with 10 bases between the two ends. In germline, CDR1 is KGHDR, CDR2 SFDVKD. CDR3 DNA: TGTGCCACCCAGATGGGGGCGAACACCGGGGAGCTGTTTTTT. It codes for CATQMGANTGELFF.

V usage is TRBV20-1 and J usage is TRBJ1-5; a possible D gene is TRBD1 (6 bases). The V end was cut by 0 bases, the J end by 6 bases, with 24 bases between. This CDR3 is built from 18 residues. Germline V CDR1 and CDR2: DFQATT, SNEGSKA (reference sequence). The CDR3 spells CSARDHGGRRLRSQPQHF. The DNA for the CDR3 is TGCAGTGCTAGAGATCATGGGGGCAGGAGACTCAGGTCTCAGCCCCAGCATTTT.

At least ten counts were recorded for this clonotype. V and J are TRBV5-1 and TRBJ2-5, with a tentative D call TRBD1 (6 bases). This CDR3 has 14 amino acids. Germline CDR1 is SGHRS and CDR2 is YFSETQ. With 2 bases removed from V and 7 bases from J, the gap between germline ends came to 15 bases. In nucleotides, the CDR3 is TGCGCCAGCAGCTTTCAGGGGCCTATGGGGACCCAGTACTTC. Translating it yields CASSFQGPMGTQYF.

The chain links TRBV28 to TRBJ1-5, with 11 nucleotides matching TRBD1. Trimming removed 3 bases from V and 3 bases from J; junction bases left unmatched: 4. CDR3 length equals 16 residues. CDR1 MDHEN and CDR2 SYDVKM come from the germline V gene. As DNA, the CDR3 is TGTGCCAGCAGTTTGGACAGGGGGCCTCCCAATCAGCCCCAGCATTTT. It yields the protein CASSLDRGPPNQPQHF.

This clonotype turned up a few times. This chain links TRBV18 with TRBJ1-5; TRBD1 matches at 8 bases. Germline V gene sequence: CDR1 KGHSH, CDR2 LQKENI. The CDR3 is made up of 14 amino acids. Trimming at V came to 4 bases and at J to 6 bases, leaving 5 bases not matched to a gene. The CDR3 protein is CASSLAGGTQPQHF. CDR3 bases: TGTGCCAGCTCACTAGCAGGGGGCACTCAGCCCCAGCATTTT.

The chain has TRBV25-1 and TRBJ1-3; perhaps TRBD1 as D (6 bases). The CDR3 loop spans 14 amino acids. Trimming took off 6 bases at V and 2 bases at J, with 11 bases between the two ends. The germline V gene has CDR1 MGHDK and CDR2 SYGVNS. DNA for the CDR3: TGTGCCAGCAGGGCAGGGGTGGCTGGAAACACCATATATTTT. Protein product: CASRAGVAGNTIYF.

This clonotype was observed many times. V gene TRBV12-3 or TRBV12-4 combines with J gene TRBJ1-2, with TRBD1 as a possible D gene (6 bases). Deletions cut 4 bases from V and 5 bases from J, with 14 bases between. This CDR3 region has 14 residues. The CDR3 DNA reads as TGTGCCAGCAGTTCCTCGGACAGTGAGTATGGCTACACCTTC. It yields the protein CASSSSDSEYGYTF.

A few counts support this clonotype. This chain connects TRBV7-9 to TRBJ2-7; unclear D gene. Germline values: CDR1 SEHNR, CDR2 FQNEAQ (reference sequence). Trimming removed 3 bases from V and 0 bases from J, with 12 bases in between. The CDR3 contains 15 residues. CDR3 coding DNA: TGTGCCAGCAGCTTCTACACCCGGAGCTCCTACGAGCAGTACTTC. The encoded protein is CASSFYTRSSYEQYF. The variable domain in full, completed from reference TRBV7-9 and TRBJ2-7, reads DTGVSQNPRHKITKRGQNVTFRCDPISEHNRLYWYRQTLGQGPEFLTYFQNEAQLEKSRLLSDRFSAERPKGSFSTLEIQRTEQGDSAMYLCASSFYTRSSYEQYFGPGTRLTVT.